The source of this T cell receptor (beta chain) is a study of T cell responses to AZD1222 COVID-19 vaccine. Study-wide results and caveats: Sampling captured repertoires only after the peak T cell response. Among the donors, most were white British and more were female, and clonal diversity was possibly underestimated.

Method: immunoSEQ multiplex PCR; TCRdb's copy keeps in-frame clones and lacks some. Of some 99,000 clones in the sample, around 87% were seen once. Regarding this clone: Antigen unknown.

This sequence originates from an adult who received the AZD1222 COVID-19 vaccine. The sequences come from peripheral blood, collected 28 days after the second AZD1222 dose.

This CDR3 reads CASSSMTVMSYTF. CDR3 bases: TGTGCCAGCAGCTCGATGACCGTTATGAGCTACACCTTC. The gene calls are TRBV7-8 and TRBJ1-2; D call uncertain. The CDR3 covers 13 residues. The V gene's germline CDR1 is SGHVS and CDR2 FQNEAQ. V gave up 4 bases and J gave up 9 bases, with 15 bases separating them. Supplemented by reference TRBV7-8 and TRBJ1-2, the full variable domain reads GAGVSQSPRYKVAKRGQDVALRCDPISGHVSLFWYQQALGQGPEFLTYFQNEAQLDKSGLPSDRFFAERPEGSVSTLKIQRTQQEDSAVYLCASSSMTVMSYTFGSGTRLTVV.